The rows below give T cell receptor beta chains drawn from one sample of a study of T cell repertoires in cytomegalovirus infection. These receptors are not linked to any known antigen. Each CDR3 protein is one row after TCRdb ran MiXCR on the reads. This sample has approximately 910,000 distinct CDR3 sequences, with less than 35% found just once. Sequenced here: cultured CD8+ T cells from PBMCs, sampled from culture after CMV antigen stimulation. Every receptor here comes from a human donor in good health (CMV status not recorded). Some clones in this sample may be carry-over from other donors' samples. Both conserved end residues are part of each CDR3. A D gene is named only where the DNA matches it firmly. Size is omitted from some rows. Given values are once, few, many or a class for expanded clones.

TRBJ1-5,NA,NA,TRBV27,CASSSGYSNQLQHF,TGTGCCAGCAGTTCGGGGTATAGCAATCAGCTCCAGCATTTT
TRBJ2-2,NA,NA,TRBV6-1,CASSPGTPVSRELFF,TGTGCCAGCAGTCCTGGGACTCCGGTCTCCAGGGAGCTGTTTTTT
TRBJ2-5,TRBD1,NA,TRBV7-9,CASSGTGERETQYF,TGTGCCAGCAGCGGGACAGGGGAACGAGAGACCCAGTACTTC
TRBJ1-1,TRBD1,NA,TRBV12-3/TRBV12-4,CASSFKVVVRTGQGGRDTEAFF,TGTGCCAGCAGTTTTAAGGTTGTGGTCCGGACAGGCCAGGGGGGGAGGGACACTGAAGCTTTCTTT
TRBJ2-1,TRBD2,few,TRBV13,CASSSGLAVNEQFF,TGTGCCAGCAGCTCGGGACTAGCTGTCAATGAGCAGTTCTTC
TRBJ2-1,NA,few,TRBV9,CASSVGSYNEQFF,TGTGCCAGCAGCGTAGGCTCCTACAATGAGCAGTTCTTC
TRBJ1-2,TRBD1,few,TRBV7-9,CASSQDRSYGYTF,TGTGCCAGCAGTCAGGACAGGAGCTATGGCTACACCTTC
TRBJ1-5,NA,NA,TRBV7-3,CASSGGEGWHRNQPQHF,TGTGCCAGCAGCGGCGGGGAGGGGTGGCATCGCAATCAGCCCCAGCATTTT
TRBJ1-5,TRBD1,NA,TRBV29-1,CSVAGGGRDRNQPQHF,TGCAGCGTTGCGGGAGGGGGCAGGGACAGAAATCAGCCCCAGCATTTT
TRBJ2-6,NA,NA,TRBV2,CASSGEGSWANVLTF,TGTGCCAGCAGTGGGGAAGGGTCGTGGGCCAACGTCCTGACTTTC
TRBJ2-1,TRBD1,NA,TRBV12-5,CASGWGTDSSYNEQFF,TGTGCTAGTGGTTGGGGGACAGATAGCTCCTACAATGAGCAGTTCTTC
TRBJ2-2,NA,NA,TRBV29-1,CSVLGGAPNTGELFF,TGCAGCGTCCTAGGGGGGGCTCCTAACACCGGGGAGCTGTTTTTT
TRBJ1-5,NA,NA,TRBV28,CASSYLRDSNQPQHF,TGTGCCAGCAGTTACTTAAGGGATAGCAATCAGCCCCAGCATTTT
TRBJ1-1,TRBD1,once,TRBV18,CASLKTGEEVEAFF,TGTGCCAGCCTAAAGACAGGGGAGGAAGTTGAAGCTTTCTTT
TRBJ1-5,NA,few,TRBV6-1,CASSASGFQPQHF,TGTGCCAGCAGCGCCTCAGGGTTCCAGCCCCAGCATTTT
TRBJ1-6,NA,few,TRBV15,CATSRAGLSNSPLHF,TGTGCCACCAGCAGAGCTGGACTGAGTAATTCACCCCTCCACTTT
TRBJ1-1,NA,few,TRBV5-1,CASSLVLQGEAFF,TGCGCCAGCAGCTTGGTACTTCAGGGTGAAGCTTTCTTT
TRBJ1-1,TRBD1,NA,TRBV18,CVSSTGTGPFGTEAFF,TGTGTCAGCTCAACCGGGACAGGCCCATTTGGCACTGAAGCTTTCTTT
TRBJ1-2,NA,many,TRBV27,CASSLSTMYGYTF,TGTGCCAGCAGTTTATCAACCATGTATGGCTACACCTTC
TRBJ1-5,TRBD1,NA,TRBV27,CASSLGPGQGNQPQHF,TGTGCCAGCAGTTTGGGGCCGGGACAGGGCAATCAGCCCCAGCATTTT
TRBJ2-1,TRBD2,many,TRBV7-8,CASSPRRSGGADEQFF,TGTGCCAGCAGCCCCCGCAGAAGCGGGGGGGCCGATGAGCAGTTCTTC
TRBJ1-1,NA,NA,TRBV6-4,CASSVAVNTEAFF,TGTGCCAGCAGTGTGGCGGTGAACACTGAAGCTTTCTTT
TRBJ1-2,NA,few,TRBV7-6,CASSLDWGSGYTF,TGTGCCAGCAGCTTAGACTGGGGCTCTGGCTACACCTTC
TRBJ1-5,NA,many,TRBV7-6,CASSLEAGRLDQPQHF,TGTGCCAGCAGCTTAGAGGCAGGGCGACTTGATCAGCCCCAGCATTTT
TRBJ2-5,TRBD1,NA,TRBV2,CASVDRVETQYF,TGTGCCAGTGTAGACAGGGTTGAGACCCAGTACTTC
TRBJ1-1,NA,few,TRBV7-8,CASSQSGTEAFF,TGTGCCAGCAGCCAGAGTGGCACTGAAGCTTTCTTT
TRBJ1-2,NA,NA,TRBV4-1,CASSQDWRGLTGGYTF,TGCGCCAGCAGCCAAGATTGGAGGGGTCTTACCGGGGGCTACACCTTC
TRBJ1-5,TRBD1,few,TRBV28,CASSLGPKTGGSNQPQHF,TGTGCCAGCAGTTTAGGCCCTAAGACAGGGGGTAGCAATCAGCCCCAGCATTTT
TRBJ1-2,NA,few,TRBV19,CASSERVRGYTF,TGTGCCAGTAGTGAGCGTGTCCGTGGCTACACCTTC